This entry is about one TCR beta chain. A much bigger clone sits one base away, suggesting this may be a read error. This sample stems from a study of regulatory T cells in long-lasting Graves disease. Germline V gene data show CDR1 as DFQATT and CDR2 as SNEGSKA (reference sequence). Trimming took 7 bases from V and 3 from J, leaving 19 bases between them. The CDR3 is 14 residues long. Building the TCR beta libraries relied on iRepertoire HTBI primers, and CDR3 regions underwent Arm-PCR. From the multiplex PCR reads, TCRdb called clonotypes with MiXCR, one entry per CDR3 protein. In the table there are approximately 470,000 distinct CDR3 sequences, around 15% of which are singletons. Time point of the sample: newly diagnosed GD, antithyroid drugs for less than 3 months. Researchers made the TCR library from RNA that was extracted from PBMCs. American Thyroid Association guidelines were used to diagnose Graves' disease.

The same specimen was also included in a second study, on T cells in Graves' hyperthyroidism and ophthalmopathy. That work contributes: TCR CDR3 underwent first-round RT-PCR with the HTBI primer set.

This sequence was found in a man aged 40-49 years with Graves disease. The sample consisted of peripheral blood mononuclear cells (PBMCs), taken at new diagnosis, from a patient treated with antithyroid drugs. V is TRBV20-1 and J is TRBJ2-7; perhaps TRBD2 as D (6 bases). This CDR3 reads CSVPSDGSYYEQYF. In nucleotides, the CDR3 is TGCAGTGTTCCGTCGGACGGGAGTTACTACGAGCAGTACTTC.